This T cell receptor (beta chain) appears in the sequencing data of a study of memory CD4+ T cells and cytomegalovirus serostatus. Looking at the study overall: Donors were healthy Belgian adults, several CMV seropositive and some 24 seronegative. Regarding the study as a whole: Of 150 to 200 reported CMV TCRbeta sequences, around 63 were found in memory CD4+ repertoires.

For this clone: What it binds is not known.

Single viable CD3+CD4+CD8-CD45RO+ cells were sorted as the memory CD4+ T cells. Positive selection with CD4 microbeads enriched total CD4+ T cells. The assay was immunoSEQ multiplex PCR, and TCRdb's table has in-frame clones only and misses some. The sample shows some 30,000 clones, roughly 80% of them seen only once. The source material was memory CD4+ T cells from blood. The sequence came from an adult in good health and CMV-seronegative. Some clones in this sample may be carry-over from other donors' samples.

The CDR3 loop is CASSFGGYTNEKLFF. The CDR3 DNA is TGCGCCAGCAGCTTTGGGGGGTACACTAATGAAAAACTGTTTTTT. The chain combines TRBV5-1 with TRBJ1-4; tentative D call: TRBD1 (5 bases). Germline values: CDR1 SGHRS, CDR2 YFSETQ. Trimming removed 2 bases from V and 2 bases from J, with 10 bases in between. The CDR3 sequence is 15 residues long.